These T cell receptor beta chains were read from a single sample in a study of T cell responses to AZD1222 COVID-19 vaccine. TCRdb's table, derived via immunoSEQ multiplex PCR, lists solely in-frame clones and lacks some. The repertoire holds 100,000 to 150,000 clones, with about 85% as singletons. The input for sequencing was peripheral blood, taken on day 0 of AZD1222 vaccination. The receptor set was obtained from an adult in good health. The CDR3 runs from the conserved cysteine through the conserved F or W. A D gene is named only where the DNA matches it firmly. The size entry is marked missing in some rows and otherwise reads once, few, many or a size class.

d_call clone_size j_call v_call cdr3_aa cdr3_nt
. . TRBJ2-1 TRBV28 CASSLPQADEQFF TGTGCCAGCAGTTTACCCCAAGCCGATGAGCAGTTCTTC
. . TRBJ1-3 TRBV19 CASSIFGSTGNTIYF TGTGCCAGTAGTATCTTCGGCAGCACTGGAAACACCATATATTTT
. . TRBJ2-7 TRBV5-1 CASSASYEQYF TGCGCCAGCAGCGCCTCCTACGAGCAGTACTTC
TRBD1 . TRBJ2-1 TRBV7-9 CASSFGQGGNNEQFF TGTGCCAGCAGCTTCGGACAGGGGGGGAACAATGAGCAGTTCTTC
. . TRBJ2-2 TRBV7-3 CASSLNAGNTGELFF TGTGCCAGCAGCTTAAATGCGGGGAACACCGGGGAGCTGTTTTTT
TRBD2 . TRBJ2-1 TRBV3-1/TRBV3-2 CASRKGTSGGDSYNEQFF TGTGCCAGCAGGAAGGGGACTAGCGGGGGGGATTCCTACAATGAGCAGTTCTTC
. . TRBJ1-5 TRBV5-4 CASKDLGSNQPQHF TGTGCCAGCAAGGACCTTGGCAGCAATCAGCCCCAGCATTTT
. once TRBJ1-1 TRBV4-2 CASSREGREAFF TGTGCCAGCAGCCGAGAGGGCCGAGAAGCTTTCTTT
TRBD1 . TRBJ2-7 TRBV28 CASSPGTAVTYEQYF TGTGCCAGCAGTCCCGGGACAGCGGTAACCTACGAGCAGTACTTC
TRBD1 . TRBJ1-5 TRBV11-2 CASSLEGGPNQPQHF TGTGCCAGCAGCTTAGAAGGGGGCCCCAATCAGCCCCAGCATTTT
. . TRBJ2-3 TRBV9 CASSPRGGSADTQYF TGTGCCAGCAGCCCCCGAGGGGGGAGTGCAGATACGCAGTATTTT
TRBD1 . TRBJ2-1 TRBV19 CASSIGTVINEQFF TGTGCCAGTAGTATCGGGACAGTAATTAATGAGCAGTTCTTC
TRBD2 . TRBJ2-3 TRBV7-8 CASSLERGGRDTQYF TGTGCCAGCAGCTTAGAGCGGGGGGGTCGGGATACGCAGTATTTT
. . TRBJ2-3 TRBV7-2 CASSASRTDTQYF TGTGCCAGCAGCGCCTCTAGGACAGATACGCAGTATTTT
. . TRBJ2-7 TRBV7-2 CASHGTFSDSYEQYF TGTGCCAGCCACGGGACTTTCTCAGATTCCTACGAGCAGTACTTC
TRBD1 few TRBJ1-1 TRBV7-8 CASSRRGRAEAFF TGTGCCAGCAGCCGCAGGGGGCGAGCTGAAGCTTTCTTT
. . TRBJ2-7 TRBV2 CASSEGTENEQYF TGTGCCAGCAGTGAAGGGACAGAAAACGAGCAGTACTTC
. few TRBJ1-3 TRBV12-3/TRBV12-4 CASSLVIGNTIYF TGTGCCAGCAGTTTAGTGATTGGAAACACCATATATTTT
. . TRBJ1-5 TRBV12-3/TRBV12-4 CASSFQGTTQHF TGTGCCAGCAGTTTTCAGGGAACGACCCAGCATTTT
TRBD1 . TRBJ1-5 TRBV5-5 CASSLSGGVVQPQHF TGTGCCAGCAGCTTGTCAGGGGGAGTGGTTCAGCCCCAGCATTTT
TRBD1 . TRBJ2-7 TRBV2 CASRDRANYEQYF TGTGCCAGCCGGGACAGGGCTAACTACGAGCAGTACTTC
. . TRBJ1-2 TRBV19 CASSILVRDRLYGYTF TGTGCCAGTAGTATACTAGTAAGGGATCGTCTATATGGCTACACCTTC
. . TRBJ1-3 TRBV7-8 CASSLPPWEAVSSGNTIYF TGTGCCAGCAGCTTACCCCCCTGGGAGGCGGTAAGCTCTGGAAACACCATATATTTT
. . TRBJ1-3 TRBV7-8 CASSPLGLVSGNTIYF TGTGCCAGCAGCCCCTTGGGGCTAGTCTCTGGAAACACCATATATTTT
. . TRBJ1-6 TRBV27 CASSLYFRGDGNSPLHF TGTGCCAGCAGTTTATACTTTCGAGGGGATGGGAATTCACCCCTCCACTTT
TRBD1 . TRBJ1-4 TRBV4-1 CASSLRGATGTGSTNEKLFF TGCGCCAGCAGCCTACGGGGAGCGACAGGGACGGGCTCAACTAATGAAAAACTGTTTTTT
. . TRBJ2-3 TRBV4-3 CASSPGQFSTDTQYF TGCGCCAGCAGCCCGGGACAATTTAGCACAGATACGCAGTATTTT
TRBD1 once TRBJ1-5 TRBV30 CAWQGGPNRPQHF TGTGCCTGGCAGGGGGGACCCAATCGACCCCAGCATTTT
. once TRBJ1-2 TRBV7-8 CAGGGLNYGYTF TGTGCCGGAGGGGGTCTAAACTATGGCTACACCTTC
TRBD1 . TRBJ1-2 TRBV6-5 CASSLDRGYGYTF TGTGCCAGCAGCCTTGACAGGGGCTATGGCTACACCTTC
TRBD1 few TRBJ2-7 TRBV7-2 CASSLGQFYEQYF TGTGCCAGCAGCTTGGGACAGTTCTACGAGCAGTACTTC
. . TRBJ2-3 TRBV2 CASSAVTAQAGGTQYF TGTGCCAGCAGTGCGGTGACAGCCCAAGCCGGTGGTACGCAGTATTTT
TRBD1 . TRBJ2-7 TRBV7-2 CASSLVQGASYEQYF TGTGCCAGCAGCTTAGTACAGGGGGCCTCATACGAGCAGTACTTC
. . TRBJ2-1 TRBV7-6 CASSSRIYRGGDEQFF TGTGCCAGCAGCTCCCGCATCTACAGGGGGGGGGATGAGCAGTTCTTC
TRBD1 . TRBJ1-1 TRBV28 CAVRQGLNTEAFF TGTGCCGTCAGACAGGGATTGAACACTGAAGCTTTCTTT
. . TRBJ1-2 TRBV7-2 CASSLVVEGTLGYTF TGTGCCAGCAGCTTAGTGGTCGAGGGGACTCTTGGCTACACCTTC
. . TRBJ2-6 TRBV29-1 CSVDGVGANVLTF TGCAGCGTTGACGGGGTTGGGGCCAACGTCCTGACTTTC